The clone carrying this TCR beta chain was counted only a few times. The same CDR3 can be traced to other DNA sequences in this sample. The entry originates in a study of shared clonotypes between healthy human individuals. Looking at the study overall: There were three CD4 naive, three CD4 memory, two CD8 naive and one CD8 memory plates per donor.

TCRdb's table, derived via immunoSEQ multiplex PCR, lists solely in-frame clones and lacks some. The sample has about 2.1 million clones; 90% to 95% are singletons. Germline lookup yields CDR1 LGHNA and CDR2 YNFKEQ. With 1 base removed from V and 1 base from J, the gap between germline ends came to 2 bases. The CDR3 runs 12 residues. Naivety among CD8 cells was defined by CD45RO negativity and positive CCR7 selection, thereby excluding terminally differentiated effector memory CD45RA+ cells. This chain links TRBV4-2 with TRBJ2-7; D gene unclear. Sequencing used naive CD8+ T cells from PBMCs. This TCR derives from a man aged 18 to 30 in good health. Some clones in this sample may be carry-over from other donors' samples. CDR3 in DNA: TGTGCCAGCAGCCAAGGGTCCTACGAGCAGTACTTC. Translating it yields CASSQGSYEQYF.